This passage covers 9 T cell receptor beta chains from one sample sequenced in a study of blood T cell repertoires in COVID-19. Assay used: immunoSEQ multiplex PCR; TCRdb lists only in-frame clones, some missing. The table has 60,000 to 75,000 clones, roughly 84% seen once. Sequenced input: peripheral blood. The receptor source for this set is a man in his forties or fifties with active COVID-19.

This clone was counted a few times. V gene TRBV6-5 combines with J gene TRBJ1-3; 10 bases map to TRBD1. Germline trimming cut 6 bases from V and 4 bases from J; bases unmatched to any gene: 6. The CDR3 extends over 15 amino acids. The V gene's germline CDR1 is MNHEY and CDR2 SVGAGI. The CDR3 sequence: CASRRTGGTGNTIYF. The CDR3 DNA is TGTGCCAGCAGGCGGACAGGGGGGACAGGAAACACCATATATTTT.

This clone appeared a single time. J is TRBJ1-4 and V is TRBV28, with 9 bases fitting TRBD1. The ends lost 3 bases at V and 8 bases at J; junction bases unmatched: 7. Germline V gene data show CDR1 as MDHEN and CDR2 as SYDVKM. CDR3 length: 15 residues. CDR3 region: CASSLGGQGGEKLFF. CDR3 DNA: TGTGCCAGCAGTTTGGGGGGACAGGGCGGGGAAAAACTGTTTTTT.

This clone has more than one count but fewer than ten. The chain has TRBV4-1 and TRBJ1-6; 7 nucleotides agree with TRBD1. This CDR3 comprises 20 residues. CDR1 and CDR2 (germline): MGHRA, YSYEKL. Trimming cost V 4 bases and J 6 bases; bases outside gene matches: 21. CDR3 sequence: CASSLHTGARFSHRNSPLHF. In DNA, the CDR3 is TGCGCCAGCAGCCTCCATACAGGGGCTCGGTTCAGTCATCGTAATTCACCCCTCCACTTT.

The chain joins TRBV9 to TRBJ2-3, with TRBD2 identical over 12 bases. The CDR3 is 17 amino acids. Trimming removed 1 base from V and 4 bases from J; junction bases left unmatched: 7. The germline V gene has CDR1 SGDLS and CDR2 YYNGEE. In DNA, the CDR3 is TGTGCCAGCAGCGTACTGACTAGCGGGAGTTTCGCAGATACGCAGTATTTT. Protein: CASSVLTSGSFADTQYF.

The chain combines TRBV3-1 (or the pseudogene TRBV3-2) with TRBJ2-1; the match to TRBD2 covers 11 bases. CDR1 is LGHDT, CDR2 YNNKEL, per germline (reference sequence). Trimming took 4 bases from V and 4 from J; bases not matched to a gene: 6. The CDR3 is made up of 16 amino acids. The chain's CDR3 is CASSLTSGAGYNEQFF. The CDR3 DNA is TGTGCCAGCAGCCTGACTAGCGGGGCGGGTTACAATGAGCAGTTCTTC.

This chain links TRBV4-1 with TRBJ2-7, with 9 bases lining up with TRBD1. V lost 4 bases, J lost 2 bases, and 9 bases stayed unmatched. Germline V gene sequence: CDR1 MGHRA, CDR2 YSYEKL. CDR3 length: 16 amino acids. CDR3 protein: CASSRMGQGETYEQYF. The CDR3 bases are TGCGCCAGCAGCCGAATGGGACAGGGCGAAACCTACGAGCAGTACTTC.

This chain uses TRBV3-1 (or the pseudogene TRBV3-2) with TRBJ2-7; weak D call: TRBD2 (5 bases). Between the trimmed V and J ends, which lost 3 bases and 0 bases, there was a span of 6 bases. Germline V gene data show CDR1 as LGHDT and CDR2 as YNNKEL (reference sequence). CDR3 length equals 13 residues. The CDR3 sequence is CASSHGISYEQYF. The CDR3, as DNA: TGTGCCAGCAGCCACGGGATCTCCTACGAGCAGTACTTC.

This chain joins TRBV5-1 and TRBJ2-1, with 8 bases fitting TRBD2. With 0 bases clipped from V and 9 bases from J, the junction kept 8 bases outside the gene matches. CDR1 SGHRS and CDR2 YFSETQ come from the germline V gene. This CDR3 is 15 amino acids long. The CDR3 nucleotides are TGCGCCAGCAGCTTGGGGAGTAGCGGGATGGGTGAGCAGTTCTTC. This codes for CASSLGSSGMGEQFF.

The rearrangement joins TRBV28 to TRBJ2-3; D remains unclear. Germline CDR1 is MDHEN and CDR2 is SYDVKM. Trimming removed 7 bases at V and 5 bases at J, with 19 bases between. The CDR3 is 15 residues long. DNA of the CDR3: TGTGCCAGCACCGAGGCTGGCTTTGAGTTAGATACGCAGTATTTT. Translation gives CASTEAGFELDTQYF.